These 9 T cell receptor beta chains were all obtained from the same sample, sequenced in a study of control samples from healthy donors and cancer patients. The assay was immunoSEQ multiplex PCR, and TCRdb's table has in-frame clones only and misses some. The sample has approximately 130,000 clones; 87% are singletons. The material sequenced was blood. These receptors all come from a man under 40 in good health.

This clone occurred once. The chain couples TRBV20-1 to TRBJ1-2; D is uncertain. The CDR3 extends over 17 amino acids. Germline-derived CDR1 and CDR2 are DFQATT and SNEGSKA (reference sequence). Trimming took 3 bases from V and 0 from J, leaving 20 bases between them. CDR3 in amino acids: CSASPPSGSRANYGYTF. CDR3 nucleotides: TGCAGTGCTAGTCCCCCGAGTGGGTCGAGAGCTAACTATGGCTACACCTTC.

This sequence joins TRBV5-1 and TRBJ2-3; D might be TRBD2 (6 bases). V shed 2 bases and J shed 2 bases, with 9 bases lying between them. The germline CDR1 and CDR2 sequences are SGHRS and YFSETQ. The CDR3 is 14 amino acids. DNA of the CDR3: TGCGCCAGCAGCTTCGGGGGTATCACAGATACGCAGTATTTT. Translation: CASSFGGITDTQYF.

This chain joins TRBV6-5 and TRBJ1-5, with a possible D match to TRBD1 (6 bases). Per the germline V gene, CDR1 is MNHEY and CDR2 is SVGAGI. This CDR3 contains 14 residues. V dropped 6 bases and J dropped 6 bases, with 15 bases sitting between them. CDR3 DNA sequence: TGTGCCAGCAGCGGACAGTTGAGGGGTCAGCCCCAGCATTTT. It codes for CASSGQLRGQPQHF.

The CDR3 spells CASSRWSTDPPNNQPQHF. CDR3 sequence (DNA): TGCGCCAGCAGCCGGTGGTCGACAGACCCTCCAAACAATCAGCCCCAGCATTTT. The chain has TRBV4-1 and TRBJ1-5, with D possibly matching TRBD1 (5 bases). Germline V gene lookup returns CDR1 MGHRA and CDR2 YSYEKL. The CDR3 has 18 amino acids. Deletions cut 4 bases from V and 3 bases from J, with 22 bases between.

The chain uses TRBV5-6 and TRBJ2-3, with D possibly called TRBD1 or TRBD2 (6 bases each). CDR1 and CDR2 (germline): SGHDT, YYEEEE. There are 15 residues in the CDR3. The ends were cut back, 7 bases at V and 4 bases at J, with 19 bases in the middle. The CDR3 loop is CASRRRGSPSDTQYF. The CDR3 bases are TGTGCCAGCCGGAGGAGGGGGTCCCCCTCAGATACGCAGTATTTT.

This chain links TRBV3-1 (or the pseudogene TRBV3-2) with TRBJ2-7, with TRBD1 as a possible D gene (7 bases). Trimming cost V 4 bases and J 4 bases, with 14 bases left between them. CDR1 and CDR2 from the germline V gene are LGHDT and YNNKEL (reference sequence). The CDR3 runs 14 residues. Here the CDR3 reads CASSPLPGGYEQYF. CDR3 nucleotides: TGTGCCAGCAGCCCTCTCCCAGGGGGGTACGAGCAGTACTTC.

The gene calls are TRBV15 and TRBJ1-5; no clear D gene. The CDR3 totals 14 residues. Germline loops: CDR1 LNHNV, CDR2 YYDKDF (reference sequence). V was trimmed by 1 base and J by 0 bases, leaving 4 bases between them. The DNA of the CDR3 is TGTGCCACCAGCAGAGGGGATAGCAATCAGCCCCAGCATTTT. Translating it yields CATSRGDSNQPQHF.

The chain has TRBV6-1 and TRBJ2-5; no definite D call. V was clipped by 0 bases and J by 7 bases, with 3 bases between them. Germline V gives CDR1 MNHNS, CDR2 SASEGT. This CDR3 is 11 amino acids long. CDR3 sequence (DNA): TGTGCCAGCAGTGAAGCCGTGACCCAGTACTTC. Translating gives CASSEAVTQYF.

The chain couples TRBV4-1 to TRBJ1-1; D is possibly TRBD1 (6 bases). Germline lookup yields CDR1 MGHRA and CDR2 YSYEKL. The V gene lost 0 bases and the J gene lost 0 bases, with 8 bases spanning the gap. The CDR3 has 15 residues. CDR3 loop: CASSQDPGVNTEAFF. The CDR3 DNA reads as TGCGCCAGCAGCCAAGATCCAGGGGTGAACACTGAAGCTTTCTTT.